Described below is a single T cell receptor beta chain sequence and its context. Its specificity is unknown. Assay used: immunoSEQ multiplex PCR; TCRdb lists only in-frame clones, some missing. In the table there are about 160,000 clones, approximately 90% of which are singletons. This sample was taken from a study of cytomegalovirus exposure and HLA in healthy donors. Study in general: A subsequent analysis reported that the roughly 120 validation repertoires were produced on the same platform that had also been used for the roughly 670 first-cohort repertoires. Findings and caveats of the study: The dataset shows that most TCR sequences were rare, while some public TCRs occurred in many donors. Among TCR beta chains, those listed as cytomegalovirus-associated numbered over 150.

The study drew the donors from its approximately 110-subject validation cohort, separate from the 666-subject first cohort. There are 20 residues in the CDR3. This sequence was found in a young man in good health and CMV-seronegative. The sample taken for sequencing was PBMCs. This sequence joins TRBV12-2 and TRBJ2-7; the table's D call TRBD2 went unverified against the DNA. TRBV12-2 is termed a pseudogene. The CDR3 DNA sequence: TGTGCAAGTCGCTTAGCGGGAGGGCCCGGGGTGGTAGCAGATTCCTACGAGCAGTACTTC. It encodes CASRLAGGPGVVADSYEQYF.